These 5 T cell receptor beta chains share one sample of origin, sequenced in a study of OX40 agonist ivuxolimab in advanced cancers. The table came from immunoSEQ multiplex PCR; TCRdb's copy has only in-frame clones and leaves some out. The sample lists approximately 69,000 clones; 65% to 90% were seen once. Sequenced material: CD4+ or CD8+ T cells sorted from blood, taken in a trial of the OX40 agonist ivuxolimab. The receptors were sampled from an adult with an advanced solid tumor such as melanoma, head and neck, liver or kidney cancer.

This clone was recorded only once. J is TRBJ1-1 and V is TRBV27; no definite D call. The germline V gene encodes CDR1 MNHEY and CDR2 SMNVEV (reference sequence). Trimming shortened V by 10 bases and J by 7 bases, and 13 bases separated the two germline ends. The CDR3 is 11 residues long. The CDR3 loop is CATRSTGEAFF. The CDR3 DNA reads TGTGCCACCCGATCCACCGGTGAAGCTTTCTTT.

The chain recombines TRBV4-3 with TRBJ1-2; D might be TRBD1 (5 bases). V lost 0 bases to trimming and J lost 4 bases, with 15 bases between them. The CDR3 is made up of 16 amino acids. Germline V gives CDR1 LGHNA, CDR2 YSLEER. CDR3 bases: TGCGCCAGCAGCCAAGATCGTCAGGGAGGCATCTATGGCTACACCTTC. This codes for CASSQDRQGGIYGYTF.

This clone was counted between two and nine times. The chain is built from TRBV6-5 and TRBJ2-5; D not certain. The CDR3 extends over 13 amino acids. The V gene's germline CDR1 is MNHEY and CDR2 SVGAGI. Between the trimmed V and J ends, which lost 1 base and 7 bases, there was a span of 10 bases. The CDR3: CASSYYGYGTQYF. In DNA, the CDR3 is TGTGCCAGCAGTTACTACGGTTACGGGACCCAGTACTTC.

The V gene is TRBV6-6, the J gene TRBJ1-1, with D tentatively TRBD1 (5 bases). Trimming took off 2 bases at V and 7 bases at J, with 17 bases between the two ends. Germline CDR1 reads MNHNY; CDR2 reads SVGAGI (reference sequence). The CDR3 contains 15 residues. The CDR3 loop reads CASSYPIDSGGEAFF. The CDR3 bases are TGTGCCAGCAGTTACCCTATAGACAGTGGTGGTGAAGCTTTCTTT.

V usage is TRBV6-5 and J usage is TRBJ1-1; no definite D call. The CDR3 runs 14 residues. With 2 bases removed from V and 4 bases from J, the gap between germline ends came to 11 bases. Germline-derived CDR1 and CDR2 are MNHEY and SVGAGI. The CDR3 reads CASSYPGGGTEAFF. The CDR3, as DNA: TGTGCCAGCAGTTACCCCGGTGGAGGCACTGAAGCTTTCTTT.